This T cell receptor beta chain was documented in a study of Ad26.COV2.S vaccination and SARS-CoV-2 variants. The treatment denotes: around 19 received Ad26.COV2.S at low or high dose, single or two shots; about 5 received placebo; per-sample allocation not given. All samples were drawn on day 63, counting from the first vaccine or placebo injection. A note on this clone: Antigen: not known.

Generated by immunoSEQ multiplex PCR, the TCRdb table keeps only in-frame clones and is missing some. Of roughly 700,000 clones in the sample, around 89% were seen once. Germline assignment: CDR1 LGHNA and CDR2 YNFKEQ. V lost 4 bases to trimming and J lost 0 bases, with 15 bases between them. The CDR3 runs 16 residues. Study-level findings and limits: Estimates derived from TCR breadth and depth analyses may have underestimated total T cell responses.

Specimen: peripheral blood, collected in a trial of Ad26.COV2.S vaccine versus placebo. The J gene is TRBJ1-2, the V gene TRBV4-2, with D maybe TRBD1 (6 bases). The source is a person between 18 and 65 years old who received the Ad26.COV2.S COVID-19 vaccine or a placebo. The CDR3 DNA sequence: TGTGCCAGCAGCCGAGGGGGGACGGAAGCTAACTATGGCTACACCTTC. Translating gives CASSRGGTEANYGYTF.